This T cell receptor (beta chain) was captured by sequencing in a study of T cell repertoires in cytomegalovirus infection (dated by TCRdb to between 2019 and 2020). Some background on the complete study: Because public TCR beta signatures pointed to carriage of CMV infection together with the matching HLA type, the HLA type of each donor mattered for the analysis. What the research found in general, with its limitations: In both this cohort and an independent cohort of 352 donors, the cumulative frequency of public TCR beta family members distinguished carriers of CMV infection plus the relevant HLA type. The ex vivo response was dominated by HLA-C-restricted CMV-specific TCR beta clonotypes, which also provided the single most frequent clonotype in two of eight donors.

In its sample, this clonotype was seen a few times. Its antigen is not yet known. No quality values exist for individual bases; no much larger clone is one base distant. Reads for this sample came from an Illumina HiSeq 1500. TCRdb redid the processing of the public reads, applying fastp at Q25 and MiXCR, and retained in-frame beta chains. Duplicate CDR3 protein sequences are folded into a single record with the most common DNA and genes. The sample table lists approximately 180,000 distinct CDR3 sequences, roughly 9.8% of them with a count of one. Roughly 5% of the sample belongs to the ten largest clones. From the cysteine up to the phenylalanine, the CDR3 has a length of 15 residues. The retained sequence is limited to the CDR3, 45 bases, with the frame set at the first base. Based on the germline V gene, the CDR1 and CDR2 sequences are ENHRY and SYGVKD. After removal of 4 bases from V and 3 bases from J, the junction retains 8 bases not matched to a gene.

The TCR originated in a human donor in good health (CMV status not recorded). Some clones in this sample may be carry-over from other donors' samples. Sequencing used PBMCs. The chain links TRBV10-3 with TRBJ1-1; the central 7 bases match TRBD1. The nucleotide sequence is TGTGCCATCAGTGGGACAGGTGGGCCCTACACTGAAGCTTTCTTT. Its translation reads: CAISGTGGPYTEAFF.